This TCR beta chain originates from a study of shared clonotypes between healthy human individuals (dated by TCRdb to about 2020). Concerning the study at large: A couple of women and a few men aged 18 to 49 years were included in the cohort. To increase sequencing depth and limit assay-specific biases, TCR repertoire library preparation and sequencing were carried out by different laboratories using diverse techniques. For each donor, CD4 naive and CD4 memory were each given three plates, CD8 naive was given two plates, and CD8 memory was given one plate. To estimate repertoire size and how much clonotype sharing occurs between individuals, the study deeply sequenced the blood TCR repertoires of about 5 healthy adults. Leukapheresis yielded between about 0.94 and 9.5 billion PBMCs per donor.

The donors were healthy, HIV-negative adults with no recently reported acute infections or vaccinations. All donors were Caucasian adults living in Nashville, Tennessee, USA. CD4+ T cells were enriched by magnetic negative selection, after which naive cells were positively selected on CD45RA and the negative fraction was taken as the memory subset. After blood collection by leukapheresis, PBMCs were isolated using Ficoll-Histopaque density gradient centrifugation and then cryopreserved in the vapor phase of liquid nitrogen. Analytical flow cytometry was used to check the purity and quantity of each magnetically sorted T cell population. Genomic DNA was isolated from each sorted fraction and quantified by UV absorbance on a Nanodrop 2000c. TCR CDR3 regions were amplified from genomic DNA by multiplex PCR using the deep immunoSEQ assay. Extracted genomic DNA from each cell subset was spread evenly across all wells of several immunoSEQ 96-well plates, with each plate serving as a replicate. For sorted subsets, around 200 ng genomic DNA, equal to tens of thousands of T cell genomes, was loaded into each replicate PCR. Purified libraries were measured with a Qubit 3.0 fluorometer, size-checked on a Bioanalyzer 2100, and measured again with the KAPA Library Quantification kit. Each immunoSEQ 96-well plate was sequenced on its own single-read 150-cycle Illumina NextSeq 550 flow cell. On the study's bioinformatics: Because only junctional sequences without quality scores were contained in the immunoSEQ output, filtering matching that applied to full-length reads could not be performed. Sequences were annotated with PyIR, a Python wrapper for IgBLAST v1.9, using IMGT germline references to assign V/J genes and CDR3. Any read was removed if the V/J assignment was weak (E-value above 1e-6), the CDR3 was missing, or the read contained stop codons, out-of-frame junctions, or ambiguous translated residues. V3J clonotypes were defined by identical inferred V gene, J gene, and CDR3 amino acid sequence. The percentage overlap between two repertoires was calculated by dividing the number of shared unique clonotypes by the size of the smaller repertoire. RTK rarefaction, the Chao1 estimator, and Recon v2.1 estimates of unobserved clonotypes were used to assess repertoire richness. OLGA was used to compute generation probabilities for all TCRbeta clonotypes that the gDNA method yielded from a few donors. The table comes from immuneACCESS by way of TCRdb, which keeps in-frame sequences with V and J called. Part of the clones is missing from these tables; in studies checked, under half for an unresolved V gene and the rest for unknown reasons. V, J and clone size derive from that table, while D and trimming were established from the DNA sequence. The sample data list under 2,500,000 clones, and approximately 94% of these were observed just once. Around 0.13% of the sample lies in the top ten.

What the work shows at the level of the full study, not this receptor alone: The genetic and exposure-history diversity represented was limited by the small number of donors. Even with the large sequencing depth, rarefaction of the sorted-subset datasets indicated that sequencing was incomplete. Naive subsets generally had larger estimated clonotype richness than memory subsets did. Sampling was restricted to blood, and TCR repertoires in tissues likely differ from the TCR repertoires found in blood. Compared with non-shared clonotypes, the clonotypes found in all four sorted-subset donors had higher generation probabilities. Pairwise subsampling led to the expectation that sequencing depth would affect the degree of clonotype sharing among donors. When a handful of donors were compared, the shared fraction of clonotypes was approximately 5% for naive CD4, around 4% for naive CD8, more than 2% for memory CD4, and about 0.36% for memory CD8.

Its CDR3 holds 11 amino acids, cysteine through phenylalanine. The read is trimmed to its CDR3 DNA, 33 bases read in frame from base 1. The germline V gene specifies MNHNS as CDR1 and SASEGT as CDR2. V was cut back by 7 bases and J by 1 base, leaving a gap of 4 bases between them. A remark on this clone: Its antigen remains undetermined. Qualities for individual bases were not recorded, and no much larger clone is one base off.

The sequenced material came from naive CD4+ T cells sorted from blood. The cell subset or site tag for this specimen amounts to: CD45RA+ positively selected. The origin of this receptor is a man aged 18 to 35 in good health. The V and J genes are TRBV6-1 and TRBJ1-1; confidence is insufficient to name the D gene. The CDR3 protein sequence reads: CASKGNTEAFF. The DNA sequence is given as TGTGCCAGCAAAGGGAACACTGAAGCTTTCTTT.